The 10 T cell receptor beta chains given below trace back to one sample, sequenced in a study of human T cells and chemical hapten exposure. Regarding time point: patch test 3, about 24 weeks after DPC sensitization. Sample treatment: therapeutic diphenylcyclopropenone sensitization with weekly scalp DPC. Via MiXCR, TCRdb re-called the RACE reads, giving one row per CDR3 protein. The sample records around 150,000 distinct CDR3 sequences, roughly a quarter being singletons. The specimen comprised whole blood, sampled in connection with sensitization to the hapten diphenylcyclopropenone (DPC). All receptors derive from a woman aged 18-29 years with alopecia areata. Some clones in this sample may be carry-over from other donors' samples.

This chain connects TRBV11-2 to TRBJ1-2; D remains ambiguous. Germline V lookup: CDR1 SGHAT, CDR2 FQNNGV. V lost 0 bases and J lost 5, with 4 bases in between. The CDR3 is 12 residues long. Here the CDR3 DNA reads TGTGCCAGCAGCTTAGAGGGGTATGGCTACACCTTC. Translation: CASSLEGYGYTF.

This sequence joins TRBV3-1 and TRBJ1-2; D is possibly TRBD1 (6 bases). This CDR3 spans 14 amino acids. Germline CDR1 is LGHDT and CDR2 is YNNKEL (reference sequence). V lost 2 bases and J lost 6, with 13 bases in between. The CDR3 protein is CASSQPQGGHGYTF. The CDR3 coding sequence is TGTGCCAGCAGCCAACCCCAAGGGGGACATGGCTACACCTTC.

There are many counts of this clonotype. V usage is TRBV7-9 and J usage is TRBJ2-7; possibly TRBD1 or TRBD2 for D (5 bases each). The CDR3 length is 16 residues. The V end lost 5 bases, the J end lost 0 bases, and 17 bases lay between the germline ends. CDR1 is SEHNR, CDR2 FQNEAQ, per germline (reference sequence). In DNA form, the CDR3 reads TGTGCCAGCAGCCACCCCGGGACCAGGGCCTCCTACGAGCAGTACTTC. Translation: CASSHPGTRASYEQYF.

This clonotype was seen a handful of times. The J gene is TRBJ2-2, the V gene TRBV4-3, with D tentatively TRBD2 (6 bases). This CDR3 comprises 15 residues. V lost 4 bases and J 4 bases, leaving 13 bases between the germline ends. Per the germline V gene, CDR1 is LGHNA and CDR2 is YSLEER. CDR3 residues: CASSPYEGGTGELFF. The CDR3 DNA reads TGCGCCAGCAGCCCCTACGAGGGAGGCACCGGGGAGCTGTTTTTT.

The chain joins TRBV12-3 or TRBV12-4 to TRBJ1-1; possibly TRBD1 for D (5 bases). The CDR3 consists of 16 residues. With 5 bases removed from V and 1 base from J, the gap between germline ends came to 17 bases. As DNA, the CDR3 is TGTGCCAGCAGTCCTCCGGGCCGGGGGGGGAACACTGAAGCTTTCTTT. Translating it yields CASSPPGRGGNTEAFF.

V gene TRBV29-1 combines with J gene TRBJ1-1; 7 nucleotides align to TRBD1. The CDR3 runs 12 residues. Germline CDR1 reads SQVTM; CDR2 reads ANQGSEA. V trimming: 5 bases; J trimming: 8 bases; junction bases outside the gene matches: 8. The CDR3 DNA follows: TGCAGCGTTCAAAGGGGGCAGGCCGAAGCTTTCTTT. This codes for CSVQRGQAEAFF.

The chain couples TRBV15 to TRBJ1-5; 10 bases fit TRBD1. The V segment lost 5 bases and the J segment 6 bases; nucleotides outside the gene matches: 7. The germline CDR1 and CDR2 sequences are LNHNV and YYDKDF (reference sequence). This CDR3 is built from 15 residues. Here the CDR3 reads CATSGAGTGVQPQHF. The CDR3, as DNA: TGTGCCACCAGCGGAGCCGGGACAGGGGTTCAGCCCCAGCATTTT.

This clonotype was found a few times. Here the CDR3 reads CSAGTGDYNEQFF. As DNA, the CDR3 is TGCAGCGCCGGGACCGGAGACTACAATGAGCAGTTCTTC. The chain recombines TRBV29-1 with TRBJ2-1; possibly TRBD1 or TRBD2 for D (5 bases each). The CDR3 spans 13 residues. From germline, CDR1 is SQVTM and CDR2 ANQGSEA. The ends were cut back, 7 bases at V and 3 bases at J, with 13 bases in the middle.

The chain uses TRBV4-2 and TRBJ2-1; 10 nucleotides line up with TRBD2. V shed 1 base and J 8 bases; nucleotides not matched to a gene: 11. Germline V gene lookup returns CDR1 LGHNA and CDR2 YNFKEQ. This CDR3 region has 17 residues. The CDR3 here is CASSQGGSGGPGDEQFF. The CDR3 DNA reads as TGTGCCAGCAGCCAAGGAGGTAGCGGGGGGCCAGGCGATGAGCAGTTCTTC.

J is TRBJ1-2 and V is TRBV9; no definite D call. Trimming removed 4 bases at V and 4 bases at J, with 11 bases between. This CDR3 region has 13 residues. Germline V gene lookup returns CDR1 SGDLS and CDR2 YYNGEE. DNA for the CDR3: TGTGCCAGCAGCCCCCCTTCCTTCTATGGCTACACCTTC. It specifies CASSPPSFYGYTF.